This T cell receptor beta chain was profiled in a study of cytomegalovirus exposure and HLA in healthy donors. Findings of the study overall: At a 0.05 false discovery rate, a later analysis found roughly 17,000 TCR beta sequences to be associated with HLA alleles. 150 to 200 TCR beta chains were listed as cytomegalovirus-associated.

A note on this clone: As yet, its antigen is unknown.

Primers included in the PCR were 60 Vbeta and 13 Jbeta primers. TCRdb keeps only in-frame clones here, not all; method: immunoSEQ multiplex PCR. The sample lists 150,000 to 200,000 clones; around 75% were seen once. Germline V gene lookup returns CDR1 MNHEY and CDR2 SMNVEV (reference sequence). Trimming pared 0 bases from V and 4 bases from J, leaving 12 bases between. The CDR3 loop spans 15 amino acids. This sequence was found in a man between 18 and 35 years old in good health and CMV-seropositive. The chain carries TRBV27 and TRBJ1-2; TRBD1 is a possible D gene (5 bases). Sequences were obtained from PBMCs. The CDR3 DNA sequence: TGTGCCAGCAGTTTATCGATCCAGGGTCCCTATGGCTACACCTTC. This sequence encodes CASSLSIQGPYGYTF.